This note documents a single T cell receptor (beta chain) sequence. This clonotype was recorded at least ten times. What this receptor recognizes is not known. No quality values exist for individual bases; no much larger clone is one base distant. This specimen belongs to a study of neurological immune-mediated disorders (dated by TCRdb to about 2019). As for the study more broadly: Peripheral blood TCR-beta repertoires from patients with HTLV-I-associated myelopathy (HAM/TSP), patients with multiple sclerosis, and healthy controls were compared in the study using UMI-based sequencing. Alongside PBMC samples, the set of more than 85 TCR-beta libraries contained longitudinal samples, technical triplicates, and paired CD4+ and CD8+ T-cell subsets that had been sorted. The cohort was made up of 65 to 75 subjects, consisting of roughly 15 HAM/TSP patients, 35 or so multiple sclerosis patients and about 20 healthy controls.

cDNA was synthesized by template-switch 5'RACE using a primer with a 10-nucleotide random unique molecular identifier that tagged each TCR transcript. Each sequencing run produced over 160 million TCR-beta sequences covering 15-18 subjects. Total RNA was extracted with the RNeasy kit. The KAPA Real-time Library Amplification kit was used to amplify TCR-beta VDJ regions with primers targeting the TCR constant region and the 5'RACE anchor. Sample indexes and Illumina adaptors were added in a first PCR, and a second PCR then increased library yield. After Ampure bead purification, the roughly 650 bp TCR product was size-selected on a 2% E-gel SizeSelection system. Library quality was checked on a Bioanalyzer, concentration was measured with Qubit, and libraries were quantified with the Kapa Library Quantification kit before pooling. Libraries were sequenced paired-end 2 x 150 bp on an Illumina HiSeq 2500. To increase sequence diversity, roughly 24-32% phiX was spiked into each library pool. The authors' analysis ran thus. The UMI-based MiGEC pipeline processed quality-filtered reads and removed over 75% of raw TCR sequences during error correction. IMGT germline references were used for aligning VDJ genes, and each clonotype was defined as a unique CDR3 amino acid sequence together with its V-J genes. Clonal expansion, Shannon diversity and CDR3 relatedness (CalcPairwiseDistances, ClusterSamples) were evaluated with VDJtools, and phylogenetic trees were built with CLCbio workbench. A clone was classed as expanded if it had 8 or more unique UMIs, a cutoff based on coefficient-of-variation modelling across technical triplicates. TCRdb trimmed the raw reads at Q25, called clones with MiXCR and kept productive beta chains. Each CDR3 protein gets just one entry, which takes the most common genes and DNA from the rows behind it. TCRdb's processing, not the authors' own work, is the source of the V and J calls. The sample table holds around 44,000 distinct CDR3 sequences, of which around 13% were seen once. The ten most abundant clones make up around 4% of the sample.

Clipping removes 0 bases from V and 6 bases from J, with 9 as the unmatched junction base count. From the germline V gene, CDR1 is SGHRS and CDR2 is YFSETQ. CDR3 length: 17 amino acids, cysteine to phenylalanine. This entry keeps only the CDR3 DNA: 51 bases, framed from base 1. Sorted-subset TCR libraries were prepared from fewer than 1.3 million sorted CD4+ or CD8+ T cells. Peripheral blood was subjected to Ficoll-Hypaque density gradient centrifugation to isolate PBMCs, which were then cryopreserved in liquid nitrogen. Paired sorted CD4+ and CD8+ subsets came from healthy controls, HAM/TSP patients and MS patients. Results the study describes overall, beyond this receptor: No identical CDR3 amino acid sequences were shared among expanded clones across subjects, suggesting private TCR-beta repertoires in all groups. TCR clonal expansion was highest in HAM/TSP patients and lowest in MS patients, with MS patients falling below even healthy controls.

This clonotype was obtained from an older woman with HTLV-1-associated myelopathy (HAM/TSP). Here the chain combines TRBV5-1 and TRBJ2-1; TRBD2 fits 10 bases in the junction. Sequenced input: CD4+ T cells from blood. The nucleotides are TGCGCCAGCAGCTTGGGCGGTGGGCTAGCGGGGGTCAATGAGCAGTTCTTC. Protein translation: CASSLGGGLAGVNEQFF. Beyond the CDR3, the reference TRBV5-1 and TRBJ2-1 genes provide the residues; the full variable domain reads: KAGVTQTPRYLIKTRGQQVTLSCSPISGHRSVSWYQQTPGQGLQFLFEYFSETQRNKGNFPGRFSGRQFSNSRSEMNVSTLELGDSALYLCASSLGGGLAGVNEQFFGPGTRLTVL.